This entry lists 19 T cell receptor beta chains sequenced from one sample in a study of patients and donors after allogeneic stem cell transplantation (dated by TCRdb to the early 2020s). Preparation of the library involved RT-PCR. TCRdb shows the sequencer as NextSeq 550. The raw public reads went through TCRdb reprocessing: fastp at Q25, MiXCR clone calling, in-frame beta chains kept. Each CDR3 protein gets just one entry, which takes the most common genes and DNA from the rows behind it. Within this sample are more than 850,000 distinct CDR3 sequences, with 18% of them counted one time only. 6% of the sample is held by the ten biggest clonotypes. Sequenced material: blood, either unsorted or a sorted T cell fraction (not recorded which). Receptors originate from a human donor who was either an allogeneic HSCT recipient or a stem cell or donor lymphocyte infusion donor (not recorded which). It is not recorded whose cells these are; they may come from a transplant donor.

This clonotype was seen only a few times. This chain links TRBV10-3 with TRBJ2-2; D is undetermined. V dropped 2 bases and J dropped 2 bases, with 6 bases sitting between them. The CDR3 is 14 amino acids. Germline CDR1 is ENHRY and CDR2 is SYGVKD. CDR3 sequence: CAISEGRNTGELFF. For the CDR3, the DNA is TGTGCCATCAGTGAGGGCAGAAACACCGGGGAGCTGTTTTTT.

V usage is TRBV24-1 and J usage is TRBJ2-5; D is unclear. V shed 2 bases and J shed 5 bases, with 11 bases lying between them. CDR1 is KGHDR and CDR2 is SFDVKD in the germline V gene. The CDR3 contains 14 residues. CDR3 in DNA: TGTGCCACCAGTGATTGGGAAAGGGCGGAGACCCAGTACTTC. Translating gives CATSDWERAETQYF.

This clonotype has just a few counts. The chain carries TRBV6-1 and TRBJ2-7; no firm D call. Germline values: CDR1 MNHNS, CDR2 SASEGT. V shed 6 bases and J shed 1 base, with 13 bases lying between them. The CDR3 contains 14 residues. The CDR3 reads CASRPTGRSYEQYF. The CDR3 DNA follows: TGTGCCAGCAGACCGACCGGACGGTCCTACGAGCAGTACTTC.

The table lists this clonotype with a few counts. The gene calls are TRBV4-1 and TRBJ2-7; 11 positions agree with TRBD2. CDR1 and CDR2 from the germline V gene are MGHRA and YSYEKL. The junction had 1 base not matched to a gene; V was cut back by 1 base and J by 2 bases. The CDR3 loop spans 15 amino acids. The CDR3 here is CASSQVLAGAYEQYF. CDR3 sequence (DNA): TGCGCCAGCAGCCAAGTACTAGCGGGAGCCTACGAGCAGTACTTC.

The rearrangement joins TRBV4-1 to TRBJ2-2; 7 positions agree with TRBD1. Trimming took 2 bases from V and 5 from J; bases not matched to a gene: 5. The CDR3 is made up of 15 amino acids. Germline CDR1 reads MGHRA; CDR2 reads YSYEKL. The CDR3 is CASSQLGGRTGELFF. CDR3 nucleotide sequence: TGCGCCAGCAGCCAACTAGGGGGCAGAACCGGGGAGCTGTTTTTT.

In this sample, this clonotype turned up a few times. The chain links TRBV24-1 to TRBJ1-4, with D perhaps TRBD1 (6 bases). The CDR3 spans 16 residues. Looked up from germline, CDR1 is KGHDR and CDR2 is SFDVKD. V was trimmed by 3 bases and J by 7 bases, leaving 17 bases between them. The CDR3 DNA is TGTGCCACCAGTGATGCAGCAGGGGAGAGTGGTGAAAAACTGTTTTTT. Residues: CATSDAAGESGEKLFF.

This clonotype was observed a handful of times. The V call is TRBV4-1, the J call TRBJ2-7; 7 bases fit TRBD1. V shed 4 bases, J shed 2 bases, and the junction held 5 bases outside the gene matches. The V gene's germline CDR1 is MGHRA and CDR2 YSYEKL. This CDR3 spans 14 amino acids. The DNA of the CDR3 is TGCGCCAGCAGCCGGCCGGGACAGACCTACGAGCAGTACTTC. This translates into CASSRPGQTYEQYF.

This chain links TRBV9 with TRBJ2-5; D perhaps matches TRBD2 (6 bases). The CDR3 loop spans 14 amino acids. Deletions cut 3 bases from V and 4 bases from J, with 13 bases between. In germline, CDR1 is SGDLS, CDR2 YYNGEE. CDR3 protein: CASSAGEWLETQYF. The CDR3 DNA is TGTGCCAGCAGCGCGGGGGAATGGTTAGAGACCCAGTACTTC.

The rearrangement links TRBV10-3 to TRBJ2-1, with 7 bases identical to TRBD2. The ends lost 2 bases at V and 0 bases at J; junction bases unmatched: 4. This CDR3 is built from 16 residues. In germline, CDR1 is ENHRY, CDR2 SYGVKD. This CDR3 is CAISEGGRSSYNEQFF. The CDR3 DNA sequence: TGTGCCATCAGTGAGGGCGGGAGAAGCTCCTACAATGAGCAGTTCTTC.

This chain uses TRBV12-3 or TRBV12-4 with TRBJ2-7, with D perhaps matching TRBD1 (5 bases). Deletions cut 3 bases from V and 3 bases from J, with 9 bases between. The CDR3 spans 13 residues. This chain's CDR3 is CASSFATVYEQYF. CDR3 in DNA: TGTGCCAGCAGTTTCGCGACAGTCTACGAGCAGTACTTC.

This clonotype came up a few times. The CDR3 loop is CATSDATGTSGGNEQFF. As DNA, the CDR3 is TGTGCCACCAGTGATGCGACCGGGACTAGCGGGGGGAATGAGCAGTTCTTC. The chain recombines TRBV24-1 with TRBJ2-1; TRBD2 matches at 15 bases. The germline gives CDR1 KGHDR, CDR2 SFDVKD. The CDR3 is 17 residues long. V was clipped by 3 bases and J by 7 bases; unmatched bases: 6.

The sample holds a few counts of this clonotype. The chain is built from TRBV5-1 and TRBJ1-6; tentative D call: TRBD1 (5 bases). Germline CDR1 and CDR2: SGHRS and YFSETQ. The CDR3 length is 17 residues. The V gene lost 3 bases and the J gene lost 12 bases, with 25 bases spanning the gap. CDR3 DNA: TGCGCCAGCAGCTCCCAAACCGGGACGGCGAATTCAAGACCCCTCCACTTT. Its protein is CASSSQTGTANSRPLHF. The variable domain in full, with the rest retrieved from reference TRBV5-1 and TRBJ1-6, is KAGVTQTPRYLIKTRGQQVTLSCSPISGHRSVSWYQQTPGQGLQFLFEYFSETQRNKGNFPGRFSGRQFSNSRSEMNVSTLELGDSALYLCASSSQTGTANSRPLHFGNGTRLTVT.

DNA for the CDR3: TGCGCCAGCAGCTTACTAGCGGGAGGGCCGGGTTCACAAGCCGGGGAGCTGTTTTTT. Amino acid sequence: CASSLLAGGPGSQAGELFF. The chain couples TRBV5-1 to TRBJ2-2; 13 bases match TRBD2. The junction had 13 bases not matched to a gene; V was cut back by 2 bases and J by 6 bases. The CDR3 covers 19 residues. CDR1 and CDR2 (germline): SGHRS, YFSETQ. The full variable domain, rest sourced from reference TRBV5-1 and TRBJ2-2, is KAGVTQTPRYLIKTRGQQVTLSCSPISGHRSVSWYQQTPGQGLQFLFEYFSETQRNKGNFPGRFSGRQFSNSRSEMNVSTLELGDSALYLCASSLLAGGPGSQAGELFFGEGSRLTVL.

This clonotype was seen ten or more times. CDR3 sequence: CASSFHSGLSTDTQYF. CDR3 nucleotides: TGTGCCAGCAGCTTTCATAGCGGGCTTAGCACAGATACGCAGTATTTT. V gene TRBV7-6 combines with J gene TRBJ2-3, with 7 bases lining up with TRBD2. CDR3 length: 16 amino acids. The germline V gene encodes CDR1 SGHVS and CDR2 FNYEAQ. J was trimmed by 0 bases and V by 3 bases; bases with no gene match: 6.

The sample holds many counts of this clonotype. The chain employs TRBV10-3 and TRBJ2-7; D is perhaps TRBD2 (5 bases). Germline V gene sequence: CDR1 ENHRY, CDR2 SYGVKD. V was cut by 3 bases and J by 9 bases, with 15 bases left in between. The CDR3 is 13 amino acids. CDR3 bases: TGTGCCATCAGTGACCCCCGGGAACCCCTGCAGTACTTC. Its protein product is CAISDPREPLQYF.

This clonotype has at least ten counts. J is TRBJ2-2 and V is TRBV20-1; 8 bases match TRBD2. The CDR3 consists of 12 residues. In germline, CDR1 is DFQATT, CDR2 SNEGSKA (reference sequence). The CDR3 protein is CSLAGPTGELFF. Written as DNA, the CDR3 is TGCAGCCTAGCGGGTCCAACCGGGGAGCTGTTTTTT.

CDR3 in DNA: TGTGCCAGCAGCCCCAGTTTGCGGGGGACCCAAGAGACCCAGTACTTC. As protein: CASSPSLRGTQETQYF. The chain has TRBV11-2 and TRBJ2-5; the match to TRBD2 covers 7 bases. The V segment lost 5 bases and the J segment 1 base; nucleotides outside the gene matches: 10. In germline, CDR1 is SGHAT, CDR2 FQNNGV. The CDR3 loop spans 16 amino acids.

This clonotype was observed a handful of times. V gene TRBV20-1 combines with J gene TRBJ2-2; TRBD1 is a possible D gene (6 bases). CDR3 length: 13 residues. Germline V gene data show CDR1 as DFQATT and CDR2 as SNEGSKA (reference sequence). V was trimmed by 7 bases and J by 0 bases, leaving 9 bases between them. The CDR3 region has the DNA TGCAGTGTTCCAGGGGCGAACACCGGGGAGCTGTTTTTT. Encoded protein: CSVPGANTGELFF.

This clonotype was seen a handful of times. The V call is TRBV6-2 or TRBV6-3, the J call TRBJ2-2; D remains unclear. Germline V gene data show CDR1 as MNHEY and CDR2 as SVGEGT. With 5 bases removed from V and 4 bases from J, the gap between germline ends came to 11 bases. The CDR3 loop spans 14 amino acids. This CDR3 is CASSRGSFTGELFF. In nucleotides, the CDR3 is TGTGCCAGCAGTCGCGGTAGCTTCACCGGGGAGCTGTTTTTT.